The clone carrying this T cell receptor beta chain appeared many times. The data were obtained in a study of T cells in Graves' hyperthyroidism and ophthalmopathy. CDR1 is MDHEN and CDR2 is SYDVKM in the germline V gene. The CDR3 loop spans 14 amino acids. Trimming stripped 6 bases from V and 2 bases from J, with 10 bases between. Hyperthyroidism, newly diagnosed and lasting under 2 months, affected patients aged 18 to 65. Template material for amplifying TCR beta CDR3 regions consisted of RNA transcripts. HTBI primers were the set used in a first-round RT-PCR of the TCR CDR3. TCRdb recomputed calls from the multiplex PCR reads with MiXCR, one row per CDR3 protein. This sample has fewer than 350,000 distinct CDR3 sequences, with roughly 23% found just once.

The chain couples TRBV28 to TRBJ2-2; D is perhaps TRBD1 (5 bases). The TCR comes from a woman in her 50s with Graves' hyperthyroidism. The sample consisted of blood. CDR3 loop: CASRRQRNTGELFF. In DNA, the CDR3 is TGTGCCAGCAGAAGACAGAGAAACACCGGGGAGCTGTTTTTT.